Reported below is one T cell receptor beta chain. No antigen is known for it. This entry is derived from a study of cytomegalovirus exposure and HLA in healthy donors. About the study: The Caucasian-associated ancestry cluster contained 65% to 85% of the approximately 430 genotyped donors.

Study conclusions and caveats: Reports credit the classifier with highly specific, highly sensitive diagnosis of cytomegalovirus status. Researchers had no immune exposure information except CMV serostatus available.

In the PCR, 60 Vbeta and 13 Jbeta primers were used. In the original analysis: A later analysis tallied about 80 million unique TCR beta chains, 10 million to 12 million of them shared. Here immunoSEQ multiplex PCR was the method, and the copy in TCRdb shows in-frame clones only, minus some. That table furnishes V, J and clone size, whereas the DNA furnished D and trimming. The sample has 72,000 or so clones, about four fifths seen once. This CDR3 spans 20 amino acids. The germline V gene encodes CDR1 SNHLY and CDR2 FYNNEI. V lost 5 bases, J lost 2 bases, and 28 bases lay in between. This TCR derives from a young man in good health and CMV-seropositive. Sequenced sample: PBMCs. The chain uses TRBV2 and TRBJ1-5; no firm D call. CDR3 in amino acids: CASSPPLGRGGFKRNQPQHF. CDR3 in DNA: TGTGCCAGCAGTCCCCCATTAGGCCGTGGCGGGTTTAAACGCAATCAGCCCCAGCATTTT.